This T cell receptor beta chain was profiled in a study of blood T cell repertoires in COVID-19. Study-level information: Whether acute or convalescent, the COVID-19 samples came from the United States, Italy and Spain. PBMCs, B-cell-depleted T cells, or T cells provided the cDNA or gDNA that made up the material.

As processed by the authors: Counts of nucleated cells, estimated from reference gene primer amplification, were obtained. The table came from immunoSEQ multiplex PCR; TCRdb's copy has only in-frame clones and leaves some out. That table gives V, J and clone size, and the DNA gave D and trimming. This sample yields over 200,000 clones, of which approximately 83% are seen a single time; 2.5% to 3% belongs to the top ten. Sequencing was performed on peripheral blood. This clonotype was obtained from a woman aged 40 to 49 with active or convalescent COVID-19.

In nucleotides, the CDR3 is TGTGCCAGCAGCAAAGAGGCGTGGCAGGGTGGAAACACCATATATTTT. Its protein product is CASSKEAWQGGNTIYF. This chain joins TRBV21-1 and TRBJ1-3; the DNA was not used to check the table's D call, TRBD1. TRBV21-1 is labeled a pseudogene. The CDR3 sequence is 16 residues long.